A single sample is the source of the 24 T cell receptor beta chains below, sequenced in a study of T cells in Graves' hyperthyroidism and ophthalmopathy. RNA transcripts yielded amplified TCR beta CDR3 regions. The HTBI set primed first-round TCR CDR3 RT-PCR. TCRdb re-called the multiplex PCR reads through MiXCR, storing one row per CDR3 protein. The repertoire holds 300,000 to 350,000 distinct CDR3 sequences, with about a sixth as singletons. The sample comprised blood. The source is a woman aged 40 to 49 with Graves' ophthalmopathy.

The chain uses TRBV28 and TRBJ1-1, with D possibly TRBD1 on 6 matching bases. V gave up 3 bases and J gave up 5 bases, with 22 bases separating them. This CDR3 spans 17 amino acids. Germline assignment: CDR1 MDHEN and CDR2 SYDVKM. The CDR3, as DNA: TGTGCCAGCAGTTTTATGGGTCTTCGGGGGCGAGAAACTGAAGCTTTCTTT. This gives the protein CASSFMGLRGRETEAFF.

This clonotype was seen at least ten times. The V and J genes are TRBV6-1 and TRBJ2-2; 12 nucleotides align to TRBD2. The CDR3 loop spans 15 amino acids. V was clipped by 6 bases and J by 6 bases; unmatched bases: 5. CDR1 MNHNS and CDR2 SASEGT come from the germline V gene. The CDR3 coding sequence is TGTGCCAGCAGACCTAGCGGGAGGGGCGCCGGGGAGCTGTTTTTT. The encoded protein is CASRPSGRGAGELFF.

This rearrangement joins TRBV12-3 or TRBV12-4 to TRBJ2-7, with 9 positions matching TRBD1. V lost 7 bases and J lost 2; bases outside the gene matches: 6. There are 14 residues in the CDR3. The CDR3 loop reads CASTSTGGAYEQYF. In DNA form, the CDR3 reads TGTGCCAGCACCTCGACAGGGGGGGCCTACGAGCAGTACTTC.

This clonotype was picked up many times. The chain employs TRBV28 and TRBJ1-5; D perhaps matches TRBD1 (5 bases). CDR1 is MDHEN, CDR2 SYDVKM, per germline. Trimming took off 5 bases at V and 8 bases at J, with 19 bases between the two ends. There are 15 residues in the CDR3. CDR3 nucleotide sequence: TGTGCCAGCAGTAACCGGGACCTACAAAGTGAGCCCCAGCATTTT. This encodes CASSNRDLQSEPQHF.

The table lists this clonotype with many counts. V usage is TRBV7-9 and J usage is TRBJ1-2; no firm D call. The germline CDR1 and CDR2 sequences are SEHNR and FQNEAQ (reference sequence). CDR3 length: 15 amino acids. Trimming took off 3 bases at V and 0 bases at J, with 11 bases between the two ends. CDR3 region: CASSFRAGSNYGYTF. Written as DNA, the CDR3 is TGTGCCAGCAGCTTCCGAGCGGGGTCTAACTATGGCTACACCTTC.

This clonotype was counted ten times or more. This rearrangement joins TRBV24-1 to TRBJ2-2; TRBD1 agrees at 8 bases. The junction had 3 bases not matched to a gene; V was cut back by 4 bases and J by 3 bases. The CDR3 spans 15 residues. Germline CDR1 KGHDR, CDR2 SFDVKD. CDR3 nucleotides: TGTGCCACCAGTGACTCGGACAGGGACACCGGGGAGCTGTTTTTT. It codes for CATSDSDRDTGELFF.

V and J are TRBV6-1 and TRBJ1-1; perhaps TRBD1 as D (5 bases). The V and J ends lost 7 bases and 2 bases respectively, with 11 bases between them. Germline CDR1 reads MNHNS; CDR2 reads SASEGT. The CDR3 is 13 amino acids. In nucleotides, the CDR3 is TGTGCCAGCAATCGGGGCCCAAACACTGAAGCTTTCTTT. It is translated as CASNRGPNTEAFF.

This clonotype was counted at least ten times. This chain links TRBV7-2 with TRBJ2-5, with D perhaps assigned TRBD1 or TRBD2 (5 bases each). Germline V gene data show CDR1 as SGHTA and CDR2 as FQGNSA. Trimming removed 1 base at V and 3 bases at J, with 9 bases between. The CDR3 totals 14 residues. The CDR3 coding sequence is TGTGCCAGCAGCTTAGGGGGGAATAAAGAGACCCAGTACTTC. This translates into CASSLGGNKETQYF.

The CDR3 region is CSAFRATEAFF. The DNA of the CDR3 is TGCAGTGCTTTCAGGGCCACTGAAGCTTTCTTT. This chain joins TRBV20-1 and TRBJ1-1, with D possibly TRBD1 on 5 matching bases. V lost 5 bases to trimming and J lost 4 bases, with 8 bases between them. Germline loops: CDR1 DFQATT, CDR2 SNEGSKA (reference sequence). This CDR3 spans 11 amino acids.

The chain links TRBV6-1 to TRBJ1-5, with TRBD1 matching over 9 bases. V dropped 8 bases and J dropped 0; count of bases not matched to a gene: 8. Germline-derived CDR1 and CDR2 are MNHNS and SASEGT. This CDR3 spans 16 amino acids. CDR3 sequence reads: CASSGTGTYSNQPQHF. CDR3 DNA: TGTGCCAGCTCGGGGACAGGGACTTATAGCAATCAGCCCCAGCATTTT.

There are many counts of this clonotype. J is TRBJ1-2 and V is TRBV6-1; 7 bases align to TRBD1. The CDR3 extends over 15 amino acids. Trimming took 7 bases from V and 5 from J; bases not matched to a gene: 13. Looked up from germline, CDR1 is MNHNS and CDR2 is SASEGT. The CDR3 DNA sequence: TGTGCCAGCACCACCACCCCACAGGGGAAGTATGGCTACACCTTC. It codes for CASTTTPQGKYGYTF.

This clonotype was recorded at least ten times. The CDR3 DNA is TGCGCCAGCAGCCCCGGACCGTCCGCTGGGGATGGCTACACCTTC. As protein: CASSPGPSAGDGYTF. The V gene is TRBV5-1, the J gene TRBJ1-2; D uncertain. CDR1 and CDR2 from the germline V gene are SGHRS and YFSETQ. The CDR3 spans 15 residues. The V gene lost 4 bases and the J gene lost 6 bases, with 19 bases spanning the gap.

This clonotype was detected many times. The chain is built from TRBV6-5 and TRBJ2-5; weak D call: TRBD2 (5 bases). The CDR3 loop spans 13 amino acids. Germline V CDR1 and CDR2: MNHEY, SVGAGI. V lost 6 bases and J 1 base, leaving 9 bases between the germline ends. This CDR3 reads CASRRGLQETQYF. CDR3 in DNA: TGTGCCAGCAGACGGGGTCTCCAAGAGACCCAGTACTTC.

This clonotype was observed many times. This may be a read error, as it is one base from a much larger clone. The rearrangement uses TRBV2 and TRBJ2-3, with 10 bases aligning to TRBD1. The V gene's germline CDR1 is SNHLY and CDR2 FYNNEI. Trimming at V came to 8 bases and at J to 4 bases, leaving 9 bases not matched to a gene. CDR3 size: 15 residues. The CDR3 DNA reads as TGTGCCAGCGGTGGGTCCGGGACAGGGGCAGATACGCAGTATTTT. It is translated as CASGGSGTGADTQYF. The complete variable domain, with remaining parts taken from reference TRBV2 and TRBJ2-3, reads EPEVTQTPSHQVTQMGQEVILRCVPISNHLYFYWYRQILGQKVEFLVSFYNNEISEKSEIFDDQFSVERPDGSNFTLKIRSTKLEDSAMYFCASGGSGTGADTQYFGPGTRLTVL.

This clonotype was observed many times. V is TRBV27 and J is TRBJ2-7; TRBD2 matches 7 bases. Germline values: CDR1 MNHEY, CDR2 SMNVEV (reference sequence). The J segment lost 0 bases and the V segment lost 3 bases, leaving 5 bases of the junction unmatched. The CDR3 loop spans 15 amino acids. The CDR3: CASSFEGLSSYEQYF. For the CDR3, the DNA is TGTGCCAGCAGTTTCGAGGGACTAAGCTCCTACGAGCAGTACTTC.

The sample holds many counts of this clonotype. The rearrangement uses TRBV28 and TRBJ1-6; 7 nucleotides line up with TRBD1. The trim removed 6 bases at V and 9 bases at J, leaving 8 bases unmatched. Per the germline V gene, CDR1 is MDHEN and CDR2 is SYDVKM. The CDR3 has 14 residues. This CDR3 reads CASSGTDRSSPLHF. As DNA, the CDR3 is TGTGCCAGCAGCGGGACAGATCGTAGTTCACCCCTCCACTTT.

This clonotype was observed many times. The chain uses TRBV30 and TRBJ2-5; no definite D call. Trimming pared 5 bases from V and 7 bases from J, leaving 8 bases between. Per germline, CDR1 GTSNPN and CDR2 SVGIG (reference sequence). The CDR3 is 10 residues long. The chain's CDR3 is CAWGTGTQYF. As DNA, the CDR3 is TGTGCCTGGGGAACGGGGACCCAGTACTTC.

This clonotype occurred many times. This chain uses TRBV6-2 or TRBV6-3 with TRBJ1-5; 8 positions agree with TRBD1. The CDR3 covers 14 residues. CDR1 MNHEY and CDR2 SVGEGT come from the germline V gene. The J segment lost 6 bases and the V segment lost 2 bases, leaving 3 bases of the junction unmatched. The CDR3 region is CASSYHGQGQPQHF. CDR3 nucleotides: TGTGCCAGCAGTTACCACGGACAGGGTCAGCCCCAGCATTTT.

This chain uses TRBV30 with TRBJ1-1, with 8 bases identical to TRBD1. CDR3 length equals 13 residues. From germline, CDR1 is GTSNPN and CDR2 SVGIG (reference sequence). V lost 0 bases to trimming and J lost 5 bases; unmatched junction nucleotides: 2. The CDR3 loop reads CAWSVQGDTEAFF. CDR3 DNA: TGTGCCTGGAGTGTACAGGGGGATACTGAAGCTTTCTTT.

The chain combines TRBV11-2 with TRBJ2-7, with D tentatively TRBD2 (6 bases). The CDR3 has 14 amino acids. V lost 7 bases, J lost 0 bases, and 13 bases lay in between. Germline values: CDR1 SGHAT, CDR2 FQNNGV. The CDR3, as DNA: TGTGCCAGCACCGCGGGGCGGGCCTCCTACGAGCAGTACTTC. This gives the protein CASTAGRASYEQYF.

This rearrangement joins TRBV7-9 to TRBJ2-5; perhaps TRBD2 as D (6 bases). V was shortened by 7 bases and J by 3 bases, with 18 bases between the two germline ends. Germline lookup yields CDR1 SEHNR and CDR2 FQNEAQ (reference sequence). This CDR3 spans 15 amino acids. CDR3 amino acids: CASTDGGTLEETQYF. CDR3 bases: TGTGCCAGCACTGATGGGGGGACTCTAGAAGAGACCCAGTACTTC.

The rearrangement uses TRBV6-2 or TRBV6-3 and TRBJ2-7; either TRBD1 or TRBD2 may fit D (5 bases each). V was clipped by 0 bases and J by 2 bases, with 11 bases between them. CDR3 size: 15 residues. CDR1 is MNHEY and CDR2 is SVGEGT in the germline V gene. Here the CDR3 DNA reads TGTGCCAGCAGTTACTCAGGGGACGCTGCCTACGAGCAGTACTTC. As protein: CASSYSGDAAYEQYF.

This clonotype was counted only a few times. The rearrangement links TRBV2 to TRBJ2-7; no firm D call. V was shortened by 4 bases and J by 2 bases, with 6 bases between the two germline ends. CDR3 size: 12 residues. CDR1 and CDR2 (germline): SNHLY, FYNNEI. This CDR3 reads CASSASAYEQYF. CDR3 coding DNA: TGTGCCAGCAGTGCTTCAGCCTACGAGCAGTACTTC.

The table lists this clonotype with many counts. The V gene is TRBV19, the J gene TRBJ1-1, with 7 bases aligning to TRBD1. Germline CDR1 LNHDA, CDR2 SQIVND (reference sequence). This CDR3 is built from 20 residues. V shed 4 bases and J 4 bases; nucleotides not matched to a gene: 24. CDR3 in amino acids: CASSNQDRKRTPRSATEAFF. The CDR3 DNA sequence: TGTGCCAGTAGTAACCAGGACAGGAAACGTACACCTCGGAGTGCCACTGAAGCTTTCTTT.